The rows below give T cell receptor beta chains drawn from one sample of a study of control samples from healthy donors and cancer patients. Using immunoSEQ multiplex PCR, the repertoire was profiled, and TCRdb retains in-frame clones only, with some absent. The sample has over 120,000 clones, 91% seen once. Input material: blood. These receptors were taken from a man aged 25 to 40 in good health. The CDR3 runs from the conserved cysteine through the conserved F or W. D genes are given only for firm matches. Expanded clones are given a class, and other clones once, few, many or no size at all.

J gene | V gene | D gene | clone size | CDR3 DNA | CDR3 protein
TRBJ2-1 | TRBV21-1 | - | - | TGTGCCAGGAGCGGGGGTTCGTTCAATGAGCAGTTCTTC | CARSGGSFNEQFF
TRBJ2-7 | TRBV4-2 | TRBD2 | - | TGTGCCAGCAGCTATGGACTAGCGGGGGCCAACTCCTACGAGCAGTACTTC | CASSYGLAGANSYEQYF
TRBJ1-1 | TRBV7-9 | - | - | TGTGCCAGCAGCTCCACTGAAGCTTTCTTT | CASSSTEAFF
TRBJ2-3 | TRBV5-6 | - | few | TGTGCCAGCAGCTTGGCCTTGGTAGCTTCAGATACGCAGTATTTT | CASSLALVASDTQYF
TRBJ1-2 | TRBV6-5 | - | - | TGTGCCAGCACCTCCACGGGGGGGCGTAATGGCTACACCTTC | CASTSTGGRNGYTF
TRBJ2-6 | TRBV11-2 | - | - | TGTGCCAGCAGCTTAACCGACAGCTCTGGGGCCAACGTCCTGACTTTC | CASSLTDSSGANVLTF
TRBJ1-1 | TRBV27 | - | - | TGTGCCAGCAGTGAAGGACCTGAGTCTGAAGCTTTCTTT | CASSEGPESEAFF
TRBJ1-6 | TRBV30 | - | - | TGTGCCTGGAGTGGGGAACGGGGGGATTCACCCCTCCACTTT | CAWSGERGDSPLHF
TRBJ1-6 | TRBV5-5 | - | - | TGTGCCAGCAGCGCCGGGACACCTAATTCACCCCTCCACTTT | CASSAGTPNSPLHF
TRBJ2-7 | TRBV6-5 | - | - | TGTGCCAGCGGATACAGGTCCAGAGAGCAGTACTTC | CASGYRSREQYF
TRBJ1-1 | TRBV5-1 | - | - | TGCGCCAGCAGCTTGGTTTCCGGGGACAACACTGAAGCTTTCTTT | CASSLVSGDNTEAFF
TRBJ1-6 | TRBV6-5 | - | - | TGTGCCAGCAGTCGGACCGTAGCCTATAATTCACCCCTCCACTTT | CASSRTVAYNSPLHF
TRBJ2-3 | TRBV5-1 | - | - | TGCGCCAGCAGCTTGGAGATAGGCGGGCCAGATACGCAGTATTTT | CASSLEIGGPDTQYF
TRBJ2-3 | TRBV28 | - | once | TGTGCCAGCAGTTTCTACACAGATACGCAGTATTTT | CASSFYTDTQYF
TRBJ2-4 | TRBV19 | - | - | TGTGCCAGTAGTATAGTTGGAGGAGACATTCAGTACTTC | CASSIVGGDIQYF
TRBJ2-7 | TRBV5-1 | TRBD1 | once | TGCGCCAGCCGATCTTACAGGGGGAGCCACGAGCAGTGCTTC | CASRSYRGSHEQCF
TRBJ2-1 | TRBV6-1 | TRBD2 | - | TGTGCCAGCAGACAGGGGACTAGCAGGCAGTTCTTC | CASRQGTSRQFF
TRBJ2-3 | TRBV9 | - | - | TGTGCCAGCAGCGTAGAGGCCTCAAGGACGCAGTATTTT | CASSVEASRTQYF
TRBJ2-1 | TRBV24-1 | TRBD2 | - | TGTGCCACCAGTATTAGCGGGGGAAATGAGCAGTTCTTC | CATSISGGNEQFF
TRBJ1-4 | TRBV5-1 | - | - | TGCGCCAGCAGCCGCTGGGGCGGCCCTGAAAAACTGTTTTTT | CASSRWGGPEKLFF
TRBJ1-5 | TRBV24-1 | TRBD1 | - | TGTGCCACCAGTGACCCGGGACAGGGGGCACATCAGCCCCAGCATTTT | CATSDPGQGAHQPQHF
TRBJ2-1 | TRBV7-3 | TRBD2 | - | TGTGCCAGCTTTTCGGGACTAGCGGGGGACGAGCAGTTCTTC | CASFSGLAGDEQFF
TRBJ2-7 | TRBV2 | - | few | TGTGCCAGCAGTGAAGTCAACGAGCAGTACTTC | CASSEVNEQYF
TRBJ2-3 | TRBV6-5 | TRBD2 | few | TGTGCCAGCAGTTACGGCCGGGGGGGCGAGGATACGCAGTATTTT | CASSYGRGGEDTQYF
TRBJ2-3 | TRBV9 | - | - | TGTGCCAGCAGCGATCGACGGGGATACACAGATACGCAGTATTTT | CASSDRRGYTDTQYF
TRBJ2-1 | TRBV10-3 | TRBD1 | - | TGTGCCATCAGTTACTCCGGGACAGGGGGATGGAATGAGCAGTTCTTC | CAISYSGTGGWNEQFF
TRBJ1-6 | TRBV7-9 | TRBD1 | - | TGTGCCAGCAGCTGGGGGACAGGGGGCTTTGGTTCACCCCTCCACTTT | CASSWGTGGFGSPLHF
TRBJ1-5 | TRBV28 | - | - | TGTGCCAGCAGTTTATTAGCTTGGGGTAATCAGCCCCAGCATTTT | CASSLLAWGNQPQHF
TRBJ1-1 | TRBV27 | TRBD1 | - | TGTGCCAGCACCCGGACAGGGATGAACACTGAAGCTTTCTTT | CASTRTGMNTEAFF
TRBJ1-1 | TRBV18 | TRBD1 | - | TGTGCCAGCTCACGGCGGACAGGGAACACTGAAGCTTTCTTT | CASSRRTGNTEAFF